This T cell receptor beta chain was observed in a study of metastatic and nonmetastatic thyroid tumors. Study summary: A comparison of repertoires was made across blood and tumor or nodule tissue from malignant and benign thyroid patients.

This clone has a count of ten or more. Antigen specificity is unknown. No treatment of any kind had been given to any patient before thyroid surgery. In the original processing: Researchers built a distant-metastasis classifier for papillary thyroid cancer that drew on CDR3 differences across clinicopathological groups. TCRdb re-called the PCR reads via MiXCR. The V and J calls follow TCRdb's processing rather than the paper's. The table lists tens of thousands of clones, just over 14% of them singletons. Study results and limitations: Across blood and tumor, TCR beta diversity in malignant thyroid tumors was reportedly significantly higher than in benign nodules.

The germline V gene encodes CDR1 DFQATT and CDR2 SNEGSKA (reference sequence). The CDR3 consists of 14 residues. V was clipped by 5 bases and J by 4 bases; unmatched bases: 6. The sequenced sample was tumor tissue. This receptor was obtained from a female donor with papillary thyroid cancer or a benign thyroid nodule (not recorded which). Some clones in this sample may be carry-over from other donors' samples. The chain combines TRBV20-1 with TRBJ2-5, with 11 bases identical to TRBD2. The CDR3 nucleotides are TGCAGTGCTCGTAGCGGGGGGGCCGTAGAGACCCAGTACTTC. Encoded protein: CSARSGGAVETQYF.